This TCR beta chain emerged from a study of cytomegalovirus exposure and HLA in healthy donors. A note on this clone: Its target is unknown.

The PCR used 60 Vbeta and 13 Jbeta primers. Profiled with immunoSEQ multiplex PCR; TCRdb holds only in-frame clones, not every one. The sample lists under 250,000 clones; about 81% were seen once. Points from the study as a whole: Solely CMV serostatus was available to characterize immune exposure. In a later analysis, at a false discovery rate of 0.05, 16,951 TCR beta sequences were associated with HLA alleles. Sequencing probably produced one cluster of sequence variants that were highly shared.

The source is a woman between 40 and 50 years old in good health and CMV-seronegative. Sequenced input: PBMCs.

CDR3 residues: CASGLRLAGQQFF. DNA for the CDR3: TGTGCTAGTGGTTTGCGGCTAGCGGGGCAGCAGTTCTTC. The chain uses TRBV12-5 and TRBJ2-1; 9 bases agree with TRBD2. The germline gives CDR1 LGHNT, CDR2 FRNRAP. V lost 2 bases, J lost 11 bases, and 4 bases stayed unmatched. The CDR3 consists of 13 residues.